This T cell receptor beta chain was obtained from a study of blood T cell repertoires in COVID-19. Methods used by the authors: Quantification of nucleated cells was approximated via reference gene primer amplification. Sequencing was performed with immunoSEQ multiplex PCR; in TCRdb, only in-frame clones are kept and a portion is missing. V, J and clone size were drawn from that table, and D and trimming were deduced from the DNA. The data hold about 52,000 clones, with 65% to 85% observed a single time. V lost 5 bases to trimming and J lost 6 bases, with 13 bases between them. The CDR3 sequence is 13 residues long. The germline V gene has CDR1 LGHDT and CDR2 YNNKEL (reference sequence).

This sequence joins TRBV3-1 (or the pseudogene TRBV3-2) and TRBJ1-1, with TRBD1 as a possible D gene (5 bases). The TCR originated in a man aged 80 or over with COVID-19, enrolled during active disease. The sample taken for sequencing was peripheral blood. The CDR3 loop is CASSARQPPEAFF. The DNA for the CDR3 is TGTGCCAGCAGCGCCCGACAGCCCCCTGAAGCTTTCTTT.